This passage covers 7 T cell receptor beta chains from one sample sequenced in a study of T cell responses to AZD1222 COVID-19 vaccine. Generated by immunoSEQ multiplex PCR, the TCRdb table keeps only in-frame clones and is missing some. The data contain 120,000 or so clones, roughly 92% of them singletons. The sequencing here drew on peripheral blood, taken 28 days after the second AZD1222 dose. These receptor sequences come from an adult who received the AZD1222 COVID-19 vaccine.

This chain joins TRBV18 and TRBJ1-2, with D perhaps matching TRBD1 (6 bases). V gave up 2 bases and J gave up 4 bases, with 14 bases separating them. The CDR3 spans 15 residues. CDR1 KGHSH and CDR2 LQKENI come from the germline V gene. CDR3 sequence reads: CASSPMAGEFYGYTF. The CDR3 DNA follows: TGTGCCAGCTCACCAATGGCAGGGGAGTTCTATGGCTACACCTTC.

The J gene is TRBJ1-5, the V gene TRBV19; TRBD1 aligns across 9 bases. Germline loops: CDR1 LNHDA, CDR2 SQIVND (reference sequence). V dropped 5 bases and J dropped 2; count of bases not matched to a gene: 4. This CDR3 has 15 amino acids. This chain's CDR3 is CASSPRDRGNQPQHF. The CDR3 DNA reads TGTGCCAGTAGTCCGCGGGACAGGGGCAATCAGCCCCAGCATTTT.

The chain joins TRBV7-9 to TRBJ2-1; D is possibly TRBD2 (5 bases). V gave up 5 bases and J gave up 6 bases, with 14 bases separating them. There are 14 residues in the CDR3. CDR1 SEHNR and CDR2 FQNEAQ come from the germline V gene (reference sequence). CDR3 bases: TGTGCCAGCAGCCCCGGAGGTAGCCGCAATGAGCAGTTCTTC. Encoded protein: CASSPGGSRNEQFF. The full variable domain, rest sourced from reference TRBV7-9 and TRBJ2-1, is DTGVSQNPRHKITKRGQNVTFRCDPISEHNRLYWYRQTLGQGPEFLTYFQNEAQLEKSRLLSDRFSAERPKGSFSTLEIQRTEQGDSAMYLCASSPGGSRNEQFFGPGTRLTVL.

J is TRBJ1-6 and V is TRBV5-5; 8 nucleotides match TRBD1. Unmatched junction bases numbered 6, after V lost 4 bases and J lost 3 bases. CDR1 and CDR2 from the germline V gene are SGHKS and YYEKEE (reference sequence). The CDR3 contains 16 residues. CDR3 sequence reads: CASSPQTGDYNSPLHF. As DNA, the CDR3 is TGTGCCAGCAGCCCGCAGACAGGGGACTATAATTCACCCCTCCACTTT.

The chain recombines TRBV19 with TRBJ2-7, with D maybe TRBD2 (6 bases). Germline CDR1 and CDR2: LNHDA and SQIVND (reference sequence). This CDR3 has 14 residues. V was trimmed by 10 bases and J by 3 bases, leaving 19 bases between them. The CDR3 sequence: CATSPGDNDYEQYF. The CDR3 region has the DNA TGTGCCACTTCCCCGGGAGACAACGACTACGAGCAGTACTTC.

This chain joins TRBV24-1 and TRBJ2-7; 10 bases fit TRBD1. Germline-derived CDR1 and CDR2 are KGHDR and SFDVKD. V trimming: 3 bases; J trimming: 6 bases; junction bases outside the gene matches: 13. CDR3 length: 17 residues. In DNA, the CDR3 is TGTGCCACCAGTGATGAGATACCGGGACAGGGGCTCGGCGAGCAGTACTTC. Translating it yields CATSDEIPGQGLGEQYF.

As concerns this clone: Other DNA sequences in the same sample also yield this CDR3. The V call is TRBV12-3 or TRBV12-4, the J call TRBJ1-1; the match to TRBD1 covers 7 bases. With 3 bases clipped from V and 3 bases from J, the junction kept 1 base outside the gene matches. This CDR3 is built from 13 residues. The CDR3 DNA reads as TGTGCCAGCAGTTTGGACAGGTACACTGAAGCTTTCTTT. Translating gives CASSLDRYTEAFF.